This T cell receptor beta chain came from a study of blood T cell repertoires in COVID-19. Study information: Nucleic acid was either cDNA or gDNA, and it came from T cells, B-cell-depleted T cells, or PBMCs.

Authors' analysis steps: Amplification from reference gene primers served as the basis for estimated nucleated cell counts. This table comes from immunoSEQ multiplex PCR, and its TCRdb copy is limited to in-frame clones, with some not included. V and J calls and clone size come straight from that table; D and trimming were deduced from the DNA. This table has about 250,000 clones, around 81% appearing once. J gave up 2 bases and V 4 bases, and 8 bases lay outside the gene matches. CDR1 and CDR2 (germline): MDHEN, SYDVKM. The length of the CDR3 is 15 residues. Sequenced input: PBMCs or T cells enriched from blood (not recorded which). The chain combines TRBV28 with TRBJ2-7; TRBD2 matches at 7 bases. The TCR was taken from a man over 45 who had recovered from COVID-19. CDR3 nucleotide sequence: TGTGCCAGCAGTTCGGGCGGGAGAGCTCCCTACGAGCAGTACTTC. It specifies CASSSGGRAPYEQYF.